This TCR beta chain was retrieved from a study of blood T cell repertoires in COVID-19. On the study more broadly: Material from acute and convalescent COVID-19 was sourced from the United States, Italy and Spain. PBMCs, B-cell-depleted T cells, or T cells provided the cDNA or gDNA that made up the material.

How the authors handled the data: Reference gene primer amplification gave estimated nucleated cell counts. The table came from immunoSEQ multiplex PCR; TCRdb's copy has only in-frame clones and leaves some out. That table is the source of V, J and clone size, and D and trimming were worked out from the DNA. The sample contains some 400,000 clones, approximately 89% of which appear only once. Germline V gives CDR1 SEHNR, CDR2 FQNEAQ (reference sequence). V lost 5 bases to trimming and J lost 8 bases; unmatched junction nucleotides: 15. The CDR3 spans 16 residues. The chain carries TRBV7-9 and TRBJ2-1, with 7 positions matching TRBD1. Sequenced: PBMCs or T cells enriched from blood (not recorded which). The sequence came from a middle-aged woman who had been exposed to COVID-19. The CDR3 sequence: CASSRGTGVVTDEQFF. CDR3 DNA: TGTGCCAGCAGCCGCGGTACAGGGGTTGTAACAGATGAGCAGTTCTTC.